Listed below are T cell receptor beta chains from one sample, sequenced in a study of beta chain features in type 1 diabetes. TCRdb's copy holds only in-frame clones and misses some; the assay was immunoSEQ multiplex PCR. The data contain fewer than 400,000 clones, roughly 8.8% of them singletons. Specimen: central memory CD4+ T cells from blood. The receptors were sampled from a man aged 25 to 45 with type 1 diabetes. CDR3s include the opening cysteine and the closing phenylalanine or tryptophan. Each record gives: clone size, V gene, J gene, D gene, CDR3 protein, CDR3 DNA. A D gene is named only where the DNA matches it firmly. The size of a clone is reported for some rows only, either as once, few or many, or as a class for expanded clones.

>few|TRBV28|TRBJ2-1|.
CASSTPRANEQFF
TGTGCCAGCAGTACCCCTCGAGCCAATGAGCAGTTCTTC
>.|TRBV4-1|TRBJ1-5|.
CASSQDKITVFAQPQHF
TGCGCCAGCAGCCAAGATAAGATTACAGTCTTTGCTCAGCCCCAGCATTTT
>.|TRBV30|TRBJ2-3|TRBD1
CAWSSGQGMQYF
TGTGCCTGGAGTTCGGGACAGGGGATGCAGTATTTT
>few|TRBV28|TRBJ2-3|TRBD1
CASSSDRGTDTQYF
TGTGCCAGCAGTTCGGACAGGGGCACAGATACGCAGTATTTT
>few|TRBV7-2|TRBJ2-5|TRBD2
CASSPQTSGGWETQYF
TGTGCCAGCAGCCCCCAGACTAGCGGGGGATGGGAGACCCAGTACTTC
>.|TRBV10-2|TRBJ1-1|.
CASSQGNTEAFF
TGCGCCAGCAGTCAGGGTAACACTGAAGCTTTCTTT
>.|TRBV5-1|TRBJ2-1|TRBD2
CASSLGLAGVYNEQFF
TGCGCCAGCAGCTTGGGGCTAGCGGGAGTTTACAATGAGCAGTTCTTC
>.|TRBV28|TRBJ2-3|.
CASCRDSTDTQYF
TGTGCCAGCTGTCGAGACAGCACAGATACGCAGTATTTT
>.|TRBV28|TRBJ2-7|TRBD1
CASSFGTDHYEQYF
TGTGCCAGCAGTTTTGGGACAGACCACTACGAGCAGTACTTC
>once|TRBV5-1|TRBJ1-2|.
CASSLSDRGYTF
TGCGCCAGCAGCTTGTCGGACCGCGGCTACACCTTC